This passage covers 21 T cell receptor beta chains from one sample sequenced in a study of CD8 T cells in Susac syndrome. Reverse transcription of about 0.45 to 1 ug RNA used random hexamers. TCRdb itself ran the immunoSEQ multiplex PCR reads through MiXCR, one entry per CDR3 protein. Among some 300,000 distinct CDR3 sequences listed, 75% to 85% were seen once. Sequenced: CD8+ T cells from PBMCs. Receptor source: a human donor with multiple sclerosis.

V usage is TRBV7-9 and J usage is TRBJ2-1; D is ambiguous. The ends were cut back, 1 base at V and 9 bases at J, with 1 base in the middle. Germline V gives CDR1 SEHNR, CDR2 FQNEAQ (reference sequence). The CDR3 runs to 10 residues. The chain's CDR3 is CASSLVEQFF. As DNA, the CDR3 is TGTGCCAGCAGCTTAGTTGAGCAGTTCTTC.

The chain carries TRBV28 and TRBJ2-1; TRBD1 is a possible D gene (5 bases). V dropped 5 bases and J dropped 12 bases, with 20 bases sitting between them. The CDR3 spans 14 residues. In germline, CDR1 is MDHEN, CDR2 SYDVKM. The CDR3 sequence is CASSPGLGRDGQFF. CDR3 nucleotide sequence: TGTGCCAGCAGTCCAGGGTTAGGAAGGGATGGGCAGTTCTTC.

CDR3 coding DNA: TGTGCCAGCAGCCTTAAGTATAGGACTAGCGGGATCTACAATGAGCAGTTCTTC. It encodes CASSLKYRTSGIYNEQFF. The V and J genes are TRBV28 and TRBJ2-1; 12 bases are shared with TRBD2. The CDR3 covers 18 residues. Germline V lookup: CDR1 MDHEN, CDR2 SYDVKM. The V and J ends lost 6 bases and 3 bases, in that order; junction bases with no gene match: 12.

The rearrangement joins TRBV6-2 or TRBV6-3 to TRBJ2-1; perhaps TRBD2 as D (5 bases). V was trimmed by 2 bases and J by 8 bases, leaving 25 bases between them. This CDR3 has 18 amino acids. Germline values: CDR1 MNHEY, CDR2 SVGEGT. This CDR3 is CASSYHIDRVPVEDEQFF. CDR3 nucleotides: TGTGCCAGCAGTTACCACATCGACCGGGTCCCGGTGGAGGATGAGCAGTTCTTC.

This rearrangement joins TRBV6-6 to TRBJ1-2; no reliable D call. This CDR3 has 10 residues. V was clipped by 4 bases and J by 4 bases, with 1 base between them. Germline CDR1 MNHNY, CDR2 SVGAGI (reference sequence). CDR3 in amino acids: CASSSYGYTF. CDR3 nucleotide sequence: TGTGCCAGCAGTTCCTATGGCTACACCTTC.

The gene calls are TRBV15 and TRBJ2-3; TRBD1 aligns across 7 bases. Germline-derived CDR1 and CDR2 are LNHNV and YYDKDF (reference sequence). This CDR3 has 13 amino acids. The junction had 5 bases not matched to a gene; V was cut back by 7 bases and J by 4 bases. The CDR3 bases are TGTGCCACCAAGAGGGGGCTCTCAGATACGCAGTATTTT. This translates into CATKRGLSDTQYF.

The chain couples TRBV5-6 to TRBJ1-5; perhaps TRBD1 as D (5 bases). CDR3 length: 16 residues. V was cut by 0 bases and J by 2 bases, with 12 bases left in between. The V gene's germline CDR1 is SGHDT and CDR2 YYEEEE. In nucleotides, the CDR3 is TGTGCCAGCAGCTTGGTTGGGGGAGCCGGCAATCAGCCCCAGCATTTT. This gives the protein CASSLVGGAGNQPQHF.

The gene calls are TRBV6-5 and TRBJ2-3; D is uncertain. This CDR3 comprises 14 residues. Germline V gives CDR1 MNHEY, CDR2 SVGAGI. Trimming cost V 7 bases and J 3 bases, with 14 bases left between them. This CDR3 reads CASTAAAGTDTQYF. CDR3 DNA sequence: TGTGCCAGCACCGCTGCGGCCGGGACAGATACGCAGTATTTT.

The V and J genes are TRBV20-1 and TRBJ2-1; TRBD1 is a possible D gene (5 bases). The germline CDR1 and CDR2 sequences are DFQATT and SNEGSKA (reference sequence). The CDR3 consists of 14 residues. V shed 3 bases and J shed 5 bases, with 14 bases lying between them. CDR3 DNA: TGCAGTGCTAGTGCAGTTTTAGGGGACAATGAGCAGTTCTTC. Encoded protein: CSASAVLGDNEQFF.

The chain carries TRBV2 and TRBJ1-1; a possible D gene is TRBD1 (5 bases). CDR1 is SNHLY and CDR2 is FYNNEI in the germline V gene. The CDR3 runs 14 residues. The V and J ends lost 2 bases and 7 bases respectively, with 14 bases between them. The chain's CDR3 is CASSELQEFHEAFF. As DNA, the CDR3 is TGTGCCAGCAGTGAACTACAGGAGTTTCATGAAGCTTTCTTT.

V and J are TRBV7-6 and TRBJ2-7; TRBD2 aligns across 15 bases. The ends lost 4 bases at V and 2 bases at J; junction bases unmatched: 15. CDR1 SGHVS and CDR2 FNYEAQ come from the germline V gene. The CDR3 length is 20 residues. CDR3 loop: CASSWPAGTSGRRKTYEQYF. CDR3 DNA sequence: TGTGCCAGCAGCTGGCCCGCCGGGACTAGCGGGAGGCGCAAGACCTACGAGCAGTACTTC. Full variable domain (outside the CDR3, taken from reference TRBV7-6 and TRBJ2-7): GAGVSQSPRYKVTKRGQDVALRCDPISGHVSLYWYRQALGQGPEFLTYFNYEAQQDKSGLPNDRFSAERPEGSISTLTIQRTEQRDSAMYRCASSWPAGTSGRRKTYEQYFGPGTRLTVT.

The rearrangement links TRBV9 to TRBJ2-6; D possibly corresponds to TRBD2 (6 bases). The CDR3 loop spans 18 amino acids. The germline CDR1 and CDR2 sequences are SGDLS and YYNGEE. Trimming left V 3 bases short and J 4 bases short, with 20 bases between. CDR3 DNA: TGTGCCAGCAGCGCGACAGCATTGGGGGGAGCCGGGGCCAACGTCCTGACTTTC. Translating gives CASSATALGGAGANVLTF. The full variable domain, with the rest looked up from reference TRBV9 and TRBJ2-6, is DSGVTQTPKHLITATGQRVTLRCSPRSGDLSVYWYQQSLDQGLQFLIQYYNGEERAKGNILERFSAQQFPDLHSELNLSSLELGDSALYFCASSATALGGAGANVLTFGAGSRLTVL.

The V gene is TRBV27, the J gene TRBJ2-7, with 7 bases identical to TRBD1. J lost 1 base, V lost 6 bases, and 9 bases had no gene match. The CDR3 loop spans 15 amino acids. Germline V CDR1 and CDR2: MNHEY, SMNVEV (reference sequence). In DNA form, the CDR3 reads TGTGCCAGCAGGGGCGAGATGACAGGGTCCTACGAGCAGTACTTC. It yields the protein CASRGEMTGSYEQYF.

The rearrangement links TRBV20-1 to TRBJ2-7; 7 nucleotides match TRBD1. This CDR3 is built from 14 residues. Germline CDR1 reads DFQATT; CDR2 reads SNEGSKA (reference sequence). After removal of 6 bases from V and 3 bases from J, the junction contained 11 bases not matched to a gene. This CDR3 is CSAPTGEQYYEQYF. The CDR3 nucleotides are TGCAGTGCCCCAACAGGGGAACAGTACTACGAGCAGTACTTC.

The rearrangement joins TRBV7-2 to TRBJ2-3; the D gene is possibly TRBD2 (5 bases). The germline V gene has CDR1 SGHTA and CDR2 FQGNSA. This CDR3 has 14 residues. V lost 2 bases and J 10 bases, leaving 16 bases between the germline ends. The CDR3 region has the DNA TGTGCCAGCAGCTTATCGGAGGTGGCGGCCGCGCAGTATTTT. Residues: CASSLSEVAAAQYF.

The V and J genes are TRBV4-1 and TRBJ2-2; D is ambiguous. The CDR3 is 15 amino acids. V lost 4 bases to trimming and J lost 4 bases, with 13 bases between them. Germline loops: CDR1 MGHRA, CDR2 YSYEKL. This CDR3 reads CASSPTSVSTGELFF. The CDR3 coding sequence is TGCGCCAGCAGCCCCACGTCGGTCAGCACCGGGGAGCTGTTTTTT.

The chain uses TRBV5-1 and TRBJ1-2; possibly TRBD1 for D (5 bases). The CDR3 is made up of 14 amino acids. V was trimmed by 5 bases and J by 10 bases, leaving 21 bases between them. CDR1 is SGHRS and CDR2 is YFSETQ in the germline V gene. The CDR3 spells CASSWDPFYRDYTF. The DNA of the CDR3 is TGCGCCAGCAGTTGGGACCCGTTTTATCGGGACTACACCTTC.

The gene calls are TRBV4-1 and TRBJ1-1, with no clear D. V was pared by 5 bases and J by 1 base, with 20 bases between. This CDR3 is 17 amino acids long. CDR1 and CDR2 from the germline V gene are MGHRA and YSYEKL. DNA for the CDR3: TGCGCCAGCAGCAAGATCCGGGCCCCAAGGGCGAACACTGAAGCTTTCTTT. Its translation is CASSKIRAPRANTEAFF.

Note on this clonotype: Compared with germline, one end of the junction differs, possibly owing to a read error. The V and J genes are TRBV11-3 and TRBJ2-1; TRBD2 matches at 15 bases. The length of the CDR3 is 17 residues. Germline values: CDR1 SGHNT, CDR2 YENEEA. CDR3 DNA sequence: TGTGCCAGCAGCGACGGACTAGCGGGAGGGGAATACAATGAACAGTTCTTC. As protein: CASSDGLAGGEYNEQFF.

This rearrangement joins TRBV7-9 to TRBJ2-3; 8 positions match TRBD2. This CDR3 spans 16 amino acids. V lost 5 bases, J lost 3 bases, and 10 bases stayed unmatched. Per germline, CDR1 SEHNR and CDR2 FQNEAQ (reference sequence). This CDR3 reads CASSTTSVRGTDTQYF. CDR3 sequence (DNA): TGTGCCAGCAGCACGACTAGCGTGAGGGGAACAGATACGCAGTATTTT.

The count of this clonotype is one. The chain employs TRBV5-5 and TRBJ2-7, with D perhaps matching TRBD1 or TRBD2 (5 bases each). Per the germline V gene, CDR1 is SGHKS and CDR2 is YYEKEE (reference sequence). The CDR3 length is 14 residues. V shed 6 bases and J shed 0 bases, with 13 bases lying between them. CDR3 region: CASTVAGSSYEQYF. CDR3 nucleotides: TGTGCCAGCACCGTTGCAGGGAGCTCCTACGAGCAGTACTTC.